Shown below are 9 T cell receptor beta chains from a single sample sequenced in a study of response to subunit inactivated influenza vaccine. A single record per CDR3 protein comes from TCRdb applying MiXCR to the RT-PCR reads. The table shows about 780,000 distinct CDR3 sequences, with 15% to 20% occurring only once. Source: PBMCs from blood, taken roughly 5 days after vaccination. These TCRs come from a man over 45 who received an inactivated influenza vaccine.

Only a few counts were recorded for this clonotype. The chain uses TRBV6-1 and TRBJ1-5; D possibly corresponds to TRBD1 (5 bases). This CDR3 is 14 amino acids long. V was trimmed by 9 bases and J by 0 bases, leaving 12 bases between them. Germline V gene data show CDR1 as MNHNS and CDR2 as SASEGT. The CDR3 DNA reads TGTGCCAGGCTCAGGGTTTATAGCAATCAGCCCCAGCATTTT. Translated: CARLRVYSNQPQHF.

In the case of this clonotype: The junction and the germline gene differ at one end; a read error may be behind it. The rearrangement joins TRBV7-7 to TRBJ2-7; D is possibly TRBD2 (5 bases). Germline loops: CDR1 SSHAT, CDR2 FNYEAQ (reference sequence). This CDR3 is 14 amino acids long. The CDR3 loop is CASSLGGHSREQYF. The CDR3 DNA is TGTGCTAGCAGCTTAGGCGGGCACAGTCGCGAGCAGTACTTC.

In this sample, this clonotype turned up a few times. V is TRBV9 and J is TRBJ1-1; weak D call: TRBD1 (6 bases). V was clipped by 3 bases and J by 2 bases, with 8 bases between them. Germline CDR1 reads SGDLS; CDR2 reads YYNGEE. The CDR3 contains 13 residues. Here the CDR3 DNA reads TGTGCCAGCAGCGAGGGGGGCAACACTGAAGCTTTCTTT. It encodes CASSEGGNTEAFF. Variable domain in full (rest from reference TRBV9 and TRBJ1-1): DSGVTQTPKHLITATGQRVTLRCSPRSGDLSVYWYQQSLDQGLQFLIQYYNGEERAKGNILERFSAQQFPDLHSELNLSSLELGDSALYFCASSEGGNTEAFFGQGTRLTVV.

This rearrangement joins TRBV20-1 to TRBJ1-2, with 10 bases that match TRBD1. This CDR3 has 15 residues. Germline V gene sequence: CDR1 DFQATT, CDR2 SNEGSKA (reference sequence). J was trimmed by 5 bases and V by 0 bases; bases with no gene match: 6. As DNA, the CDR3 is TGCAGTGCTAGAGATAAGACAGGGGGCTTATATGGCTACACCTTC. Translating it yields CSARDKTGGLYGYTF.

This clonotype came up a few times. The V gene is TRBV5-1, the J gene TRBJ2-5; D might be TRBD1 or TRBD2, each matching 5 bases. This CDR3 is 14 amino acids long. V lost 3 bases and J lost 4, with 13 bases in between. Germline lookup yields CDR1 SGHRS and CDR2 YFSETQ. The CDR3 reads CASSSWDDGETQYF. The CDR3 DNA sequence: TGCGCCAGCAGCTCATGGGACGATGGAGAGACCCAGTACTTC. The full variable domain, rest sourced from reference TRBV5-1 and TRBJ2-5, is KAGVTQTPRYLIKTRGQQVTLSCSPISGHRSVSWYQQTPGQGLQFLFEYFSETQRNKGNFPGRFSGRQFSNSRSEMNVSTLELGDSALYLCASSSWDDGETQYFGPGTRLLVL.

The V call is TRBV29-1, the J call TRBJ2-1; 9 nucleotides align to TRBD2. The CDR3 consists of 16 residues. Germline values: CDR1 SQVTM, CDR2 ANQGSEA. The V and J ends lost 1 base and 9 bases, in that order; junction bases with no gene match: 13. The CDR3 nucleotides are TGCAGCGTTGAAGTGGGAACTAGCGGGTACCCGATTGAGCAGTTCTTC. Protein sequence: CSVEVGTSGYPIEQFF.

This clonotype was recorded once. V usage is TRBV3-1 and J usage is TRBJ1-2; 9 bases align to TRBD1. The CDR3 consists of 15 residues. The ends lost 0 bases at V and 5 bases at J; junction bases unmatched: 4. Germline-derived CDR1 and CDR2 are LGHDT and YNNKEL (reference sequence). CDR3 region: CASSQDSGTGYGYTF. The CDR3 DNA is TGTGCCAGCAGCCAAGATAGCGGGACAGGGTATGGCTACACCTTC.

In its sample, this clonotype was seen a few times. The chain recombines TRBV5-5 with TRBJ2-7, with TRBD2 identical over 7 bases. CDR1 is SGHKS and CDR2 is YYEKEE in the germline V gene (reference sequence). V was clipped by 2 bases and J by 2 bases; unmatched bases: 4. The CDR3 totals 14 residues. The CDR3 DNA reads TGTGCCAGCAGCTTTGCGGGAGAGACCTACGAGCAGTACTTC. Protein product: CASSFAGETYEQYF. Looking up the rest from reference TRBV5-5 and TRBJ2-7 gives the full variable domain: DAGVTQSPTHLIKTRGQQVTLRCSPISGHKSVSWYQQVLGQGPQFIFQYYEKEERGRGNFPDRFSARQFPNYSSELNVNALLLGDSALYLCASSFAGETYEQYFGPGTRLTVT.

As DNA, the CDR3 is TGCGCCAGCAGCTTGGGGGACAGGGGCCATCCCTACGAGCAGTACTTC. This translates into CASSLGDRGHPYEQYF. V gene TRBV5-1 combines with J gene TRBJ2-7; 10 bases fit TRBD1. In germline, CDR1 is SGHRS, CDR2 YFSETQ. The V gene end was trimmed by 0 bases and the J gene end by 2 bases; junction bases not matched to a gene: 5. The CDR3 contains 16 residues.